The rows below give T cell receptor beta chains drawn from one sample of a study of blood T cell repertoires in COVID-19. TCRdb's copy holds only in-frame clones and misses some; the assay was immunoSEQ multiplex PCR. Here the sample spans 60,000 to 85,000 clones, roughly 87% being singletons. The sample was peripheral blood. Receptors were obtained from a woman aged 45-59 years with active COVID-19. Each CDR3 is given with its conserved first and last residue. The D gene is left open where the match is weak. For some rows the clone size is stated as once, few or many, or as a class when expanded; others skip it.

>TRBV10-3|TRBD1|TRBJ2-5|few
TGTGCCATCAGTGAGTCCGTGGACAGGGGGCTTACGGAGACCCAGTACTTC
CAISESVDRGLTETQYF
>TRBV27|.|TRBJ2-1|.
TGTGCCAGCACCCCGAACCTAGCGTCTAGCTCCTACAATGAGCAGTTCTTC
CASTPNLASSSYNEQFF
>TRBV12-5|TRBD1|TRBJ2-3|.
TGTGCTAGTGGTTCCCGACAGGGGTCGCAGTATTTT
CASGSRQGSQYF
>TRBV4-2|.|TRBJ2-2|.
TGTGCCAGCAGCCAAGAGGTGGGAGTAGGCGGGGAGCTGTTTTTT
CASSQEVGVGGELFF
>TRBV6-5|.|TRBJ1-1|.
TGTGCCAGCAGTTTGGTAACCGGGACAAAGAACACTGAAGCTTTCTTT
CASSLVTGTKNTEAFF
>TRBV5-5|TRBD2|TRBJ2-1|.
TGTGCCAGCAGCCTAGGGGGCCCGGGACTAGCGGGATATGGTGAGCAGTTCTTC
CASSLGGPGLAGYGEQFF
>TRBV19|.|TRBJ1-1|.
TGTGCCAGTAGCCCATCGACCGGAGGGAACACTGAAGCTTTCTTT
CASSPSTGGNTEAFF
>TRBV3-1/TRBV3-2|.|TRBJ1-6|.
TGTGCCAGCAGCCAAGATGGGGGGTATAATTCACCCCTCCACTTT
CASSQDGGYNSPLHF
>TRBV7-9|TRBD2|TRBJ2-1|.
TGTGCCAGCAGCTTAGCGCCTGAGACTAGCTATGAGCAGTTCTTC
CASSLAPETSYEQFF
>TRBV11-3|.|TRBJ2-1|.
TGTGCCAGCAGCCGAAGGGGGAGGGCCGGTGAGCAGTTCTTC
CASSRRGRAGEQFF
>TRBV4-1|TRBD2|TRBJ2-3|.
TGCGCCAGCAGCAAAGGGCAAAGGGCGGGACTAGCGGGAAACCCAGATACGCAGTATTTT
CASSKGQRAGLAGNPDTQYF
>TRBV28|.|TRBJ1-2|.
TGTGCCAGCTGGAGAGGCAGCTTCTATGGCTACACCTTC
CASWRGSFYGYTF
>TRBV5-1|TRBD2|TRBJ2-7|.
TGCGCCAGCAAGGTCGCTACTAGCGGGACCCTCTCCTACGAGCAGTACTTC
CASKVATSGTLSYEQYF
>TRBV7-9|TRBD1|TRBJ2-3|.
TGTGCCAGCAGCAGGGACAGGGGAGGAGATACGCAGTATTTT
CASSRDRGGDTQYF
>TRBV6-5|TRBD2|TRBJ2-7|.
TGTGCCAGCAGACCTAGCGGGAGGAGCTCCTACGAGCAGTACTTC
CASRPSGRSSYEQYF
>TRBV27|TRBD2|TRBJ2-3|.
TGTGCCAGCAGAGGGGGGCGGGAGGCGGCAGATACGCAGTATTTT
CASRGGREAADTQYF
>TRBV19|TRBD1|TRBJ2-1|.
TGTGCCAGTAGTATGGGGACAGGATACTACAATGAGCAGTTCTTC
CASSMGTGYYNEQFF
>TRBV2|.|TRBJ2-2|.
TGTGCCAGCAGAGTCCGGGACACAAACACCGGGGAGCTGTTTTTT
CASRVRDTNTGELFF
>TRBV7-3|TRBD2|TRBJ2-7|.
TGTGCCAGCAGCTTAACGGCCGGGACTAGCGGGACCCGGGGCTACGAGCAGTACTTC
CASSLTAGTSGTRGYEQYF
>TRBV6-5|TRBD1|TRBJ1-5|.
TGTGCCAGCAGTTACTCTGGGACAGGGAATCAGCCCCAGCATTTT
CASSYSGTGNQPQHF
>TRBV9|TRBD1|TRBJ1-5|.
TGTGCCAGCAGCGCACAGGGGGATCAGCCCCAGCATTTT
CASSAQGDQPQHF
>TRBV30|.|TRBJ1-3|.
TGTGCCTGCGCAGGGAGAAACACCATATATTTT
CACAGRNTIYF
>TRBV5-8|.|TRBJ1-1|.
TGTGCCAGCAGCCCAACGTCCGGGGTAGTCACTGAAGCTTTCTTT
CASSPTSGVVTEAFF
>TRBV15|TRBD2|TRBJ2-3|.
TGTGCCACCAGCAGATACAGCGGGAGGGCAGATACGCAGTATTTT
CATSRYSGRADTQYF
>TRBV6-5|TRBD2|TRBJ2-2|.
TGTGCCAGCACCAAGCCCCCACTAGCGGCCGGGGAGCTGTTTTTT
CASTKPPLAAGELFF
>TRBV4-2|.|TRBJ2-4|.
TGTGCCAGCAGCCAAGAGGCGGGCCAACTAGCCAAAAACATTCAGTACTTC
CASSQEAGQLAKNIQYF
>TRBV11-2|.|TRBJ2-1|.
TGTGCCAGCAGCTTACTGGCAAATGAGCAGTTCTTC
CASSLLANEQFF
>TRBV7-3|TRBD2|TRBJ2-1|.
TGTGCCAGCAGCTCAGGTGCGGGAGGGCCACTGGATGAGCAGTTCTTC
CASSSGAGGPLDEQFF
>TRBV10-1|.|TRBJ2-1|.
TGCGCCAGCAGCTCCGGGACTCTCTACAATGAGCAGTTCTTC
CASSSGTLYNEQFF